The text below deals with one T cell receptor beta chain. The CDR3 extends over 14 amino acids. The germline V and J ends were trimmed by 1 base and 1 base, with 7 bases remaining between them. The germline CDR1 and CDR2 sequences are SGHNT and YENEEA. In the authors' workflow: Estimates of nucleated cell counts were drawn from the amplification of reference gene primers. Sequencing was performed with immunoSEQ multiplex PCR; in TCRdb, only in-frame clones are kept and a portion is missing. That table is the source of V, J and clone size, and D and trimming were worked out from the DNA. There are 100,000 to 150,000 clones in the sample; 70% to 90% occur only once, and roughly 3.9% lies in the top ten. These data belong to a study of blood T cell repertoires in COVID-19. Across the whole study: Italy, Spain and the United States were the sources of the convalescent and acute COVID-19 samples. T cells, B-cell-depleted T cells, or PBMCs provided the cDNA or gDNA that served as material.

The chain joins TRBV11-3 to TRBJ1-1; no clear D gene. The sequence derives from a man aged 55 to 70 with acute or convalescent COVID-19. The sequencing input was peripheral blood. The CDR3 here is CASSLGAGNTEAFF. The CDR3 nucleotides are TGTGCCAGCAGCTTAGGGGCGGGGAACACTGAAGCTTTCTTT.